This T cell receptor beta chain was identified during a study of T cell repertoires in cytomegalovirus infection. TCRdb fed the reads into MiXCR, producing one record per CDR3 protein. The data show about 310,000 distinct CDR3 sequences, 20% to 25% seen once. Germline V gene lookup returns CDR1 LGHNA and CDR2 YSLEER. This CDR3 is built from 15 residues. V lost 0 bases, J lost 0 bases, and 8 bases lay in between. On this clonotype itself: The antigen is not known.

The sample consisted of cultured PBMCs, taken from culture after CMV antigen stimulation. The clonotype comes from a human donor in good health (CMV status not recorded). Some clones in this sample may be carry-over from other donors' samples. The rearrangement uses TRBV4-3 and TRBJ1-1; D not certain. DNA for the CDR3: TGCGCCAGCAGCCAAGATGCCAGTCTGAACACTGAAGCTTTCTTT. It is translated as CASSQDASLNTEAFF.